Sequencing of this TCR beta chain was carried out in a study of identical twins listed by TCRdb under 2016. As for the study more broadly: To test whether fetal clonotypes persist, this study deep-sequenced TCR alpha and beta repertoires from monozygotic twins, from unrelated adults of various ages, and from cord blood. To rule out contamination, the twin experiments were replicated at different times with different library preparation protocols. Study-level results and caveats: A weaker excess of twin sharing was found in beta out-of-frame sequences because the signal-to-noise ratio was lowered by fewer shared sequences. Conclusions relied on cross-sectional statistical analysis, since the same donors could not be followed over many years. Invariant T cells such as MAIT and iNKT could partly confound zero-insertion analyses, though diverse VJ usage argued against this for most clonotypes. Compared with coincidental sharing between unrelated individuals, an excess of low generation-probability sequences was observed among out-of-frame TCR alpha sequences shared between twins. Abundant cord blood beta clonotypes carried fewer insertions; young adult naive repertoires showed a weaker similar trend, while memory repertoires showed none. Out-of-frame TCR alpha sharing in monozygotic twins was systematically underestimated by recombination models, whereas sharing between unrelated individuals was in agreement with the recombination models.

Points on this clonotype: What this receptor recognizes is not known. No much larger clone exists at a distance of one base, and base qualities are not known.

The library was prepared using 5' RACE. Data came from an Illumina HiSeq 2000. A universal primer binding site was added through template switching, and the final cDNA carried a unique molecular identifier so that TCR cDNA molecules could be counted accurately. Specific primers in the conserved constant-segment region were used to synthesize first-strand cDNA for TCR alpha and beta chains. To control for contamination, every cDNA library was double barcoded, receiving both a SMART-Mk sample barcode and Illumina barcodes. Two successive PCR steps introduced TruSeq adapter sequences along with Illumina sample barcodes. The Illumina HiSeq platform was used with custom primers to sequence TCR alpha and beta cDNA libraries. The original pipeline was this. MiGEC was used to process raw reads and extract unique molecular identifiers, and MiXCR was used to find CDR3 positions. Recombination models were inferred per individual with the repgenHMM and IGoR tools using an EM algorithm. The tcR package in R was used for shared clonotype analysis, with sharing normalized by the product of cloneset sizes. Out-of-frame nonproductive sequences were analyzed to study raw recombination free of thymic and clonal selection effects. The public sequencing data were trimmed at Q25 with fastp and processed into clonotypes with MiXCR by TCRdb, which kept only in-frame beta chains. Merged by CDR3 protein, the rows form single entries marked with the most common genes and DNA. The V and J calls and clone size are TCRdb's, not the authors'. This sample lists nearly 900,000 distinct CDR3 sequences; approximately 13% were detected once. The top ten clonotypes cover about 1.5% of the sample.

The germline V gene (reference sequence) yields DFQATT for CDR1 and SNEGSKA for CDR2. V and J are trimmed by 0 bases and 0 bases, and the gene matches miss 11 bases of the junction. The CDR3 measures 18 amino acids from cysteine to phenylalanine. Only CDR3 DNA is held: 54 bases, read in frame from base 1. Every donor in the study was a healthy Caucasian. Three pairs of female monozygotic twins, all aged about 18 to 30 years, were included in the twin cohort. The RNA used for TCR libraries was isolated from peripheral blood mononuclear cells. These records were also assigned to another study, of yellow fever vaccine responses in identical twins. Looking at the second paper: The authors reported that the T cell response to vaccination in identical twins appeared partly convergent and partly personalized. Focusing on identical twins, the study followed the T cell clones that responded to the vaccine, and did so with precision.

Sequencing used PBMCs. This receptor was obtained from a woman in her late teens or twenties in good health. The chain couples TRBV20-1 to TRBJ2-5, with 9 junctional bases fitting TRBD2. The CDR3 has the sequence CSARDRASGTLHQETQYF. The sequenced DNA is TGCAGTGCTAGAGATCGGGCTAGCGGGACCCTCCACCAAGAGACCCAGTACTTC.